Presented here are 26 T cell receptor beta chains from one specimen sequenced in a study of PD-1 blockade in classical Hodgkin lymphoma. Every patient was affected by relapse after autologous stem cell transplantation, while exposure to brentuximab vedotin was not uniform. Generated by immunoSEQ multiplex PCR, the TCRdb table keeps only in-frame clones and is missing some. The sample consists of roughly 97,000 clones, 75% to 90% of them appearing once. The sample here was peripheral blood mononuclear cells (PBMCs), taken at baseline. Receptors were obtained from a human donor with classical Hodgkin lymphoma.

The rearrangement links TRBV5-4 to TRBJ2-5; TRBD2 agrees at 15 bases. Trimming took 4 bases from V and 5 from J; bases not matched to a gene: 3. The CDR3 consists of 15 residues. Per the germline V gene, CDR1 is SGHNT and CDR2 is YYREEE (reference sequence). The CDR3 sequence is CASSVGTSGGETQYF. In nucleotides, the CDR3 is TGTGCCAGCAGCGTCGGGACTAGCGGGGGGGAGACCCAGTACTTC.

The V call is TRBV6-1, the J call TRBJ2-6; no clear D. The germline CDR1 and CDR2 sequences are MNHNS and SASEGT. V gave up 2 bases and J gave up 2 bases, with 7 bases separating them. The CDR3 contains 15 residues. The CDR3 sequence is CASSEMMAGANVLTF. The CDR3 DNA sequence: TGTGCCAGCAGTGAAATGATGGCTGGGGCCAACGTCCTGACTTTC.

The chain uses TRBV6-1 and TRBJ1-4; the D gene is possibly TRBD1 (6 bases). This CDR3 has 15 amino acids. The V end was cut by 5 bases, the J end by 3 bases, with 13 bases between. CDR1 and CDR2 (germline): MNHNS, SASEGT. CDR3 coding DNA: TGTGCCAGCAGTCGACGGGGGCTGTCTAATGAAAAACTGTTTTTT. As protein: CASSRRGLSNEKLFF.

The chain couples TRBV7-2 to TRBJ1-3; no firm D call. V lost 2 bases to trimming and J lost 0 bases, with 8 bases between them. The CDR3 has 15 amino acids. CDR1 and CDR2 (germline): SGHTA, FQGNSA. The CDR3 here is CASSLPGFSGNTIYF. The DNA for the CDR3 is TGTGCCAGCAGCTTACCTGGATTCTCTGGAAACACCATATATTTT.

This sequence joins TRBV5-6 and TRBJ1-2; 8 nucleotides line up with TRBD1. After removal of 5 bases from V and 4 bases from J, the junction contained 4 bases not matched to a gene. The CDR3 has 13 amino acids. In germline, CDR1 is SGHDT, CDR2 YYEEEE. The CDR3 DNA is TGTGCCAGCAGGACGACAGGGGTCTATGGCTACACCTTC. Translated, it gives CASRTTGVYGYTF. Filled out from reference TRBV5-6 and TRBJ1-2, the complete variable domain reads DAGVTQSPTHLIKTRGQQVTLRCSPKSGHDTVSWYQQALGQGPQFIFQYYEEEERQRGNFPDRFSGHQFPNYSSELNVNALLLGDSALYLCASRTTGVYGYTFGSGTRLTVV.

The chain has TRBV9 and TRBJ2-7; no clear D gene. This CDR3 comprises 15 residues. Germline CDR1 SGDLS, CDR2 YYNGEE. V lost 0 bases, J lost 3 bases, and 13 bases lay in between. The CDR3 loop is CASSVGSEYDYEQYF. CDR3 nucleotides: TGTGCCAGCAGCGTAGGGTCGGAATACGACTACGAGCAGTACTTC.

This chain joins TRBV28 and TRBJ2-2; no clear D gene. From germline, CDR1 is MDHEN and CDR2 SYDVKM. V lost 6 bases to trimming and J lost 4 bases, with 9 bases between them. The CDR3 totals 13 residues. Here the CDR3 DNA reads TGTGCCAGCAGGCCGTGGGGCACCGGGGAGCTGTTTTTT. It translates to CASRPWGTGELFF.

The chain has TRBV5-8 and TRBJ1-1; D unresolved. CDR1 and CDR2 (germline): SGHTS, YDEGEE. The CDR3 has 12 amino acids. V gave up 0 bases and J gave up 5 bases, with 5 bases separating them. CDR3 coding DNA: TGTGCCAGCAGCTTGGGGTGGACTGAAGCTTTCTTT. This sequence encodes CASSLGWTEAFF.

This chain uses TRBV19 with TRBJ2-3, with a possible D match to TRBD2 (7 bases). V was shortened by 10 bases and J by 6 bases, with 17 bases between the two germline ends. CDR1 LNHDA and CDR2 SQIVND come from the germline V gene (reference sequence). The CDR3 extends over 13 amino acids. The CDR3 nucleotides are TGTGCCACATGGGGGGGGGCCGGCGATACGCAGTATTTT. This translates into CATWGGAGDTQYF.

The chain links TRBV28 to TRBJ2-7, with TRBD2 as a possible D gene (6 bases). V shed 5 bases and J shed 2 bases, with 19 bases lying between them. This CDR3 has 16 amino acids. In germline, CDR1 is MDHEN, CDR2 SYDVKM. The CDR3 sequence: CASSRIPPPGAYEQYF. CDR3 DNA sequence: TGTGCCAGCAGTAGAATCCCGCCCCCGGGGGCCTACGAGCAGTACTTC.

This sequence joins TRBV6-1 and TRBJ1-1, with unresolved D. Germline CDR1 MNHNS, CDR2 SASEGT. CDR3 length: 12 amino acids. V was cut by 0 bases and J by 8 bases, with 7 bases left in between. The CDR3 is CASSEAGFEAFF. Written as DNA, the CDR3 is TGTGCCAGCAGTGAAGCGGGGTTCGAAGCTTTCTTT.

This chain connects TRBV27 to TRBJ2-2; D tentatively reads TRBD1 or TRBD2 (5 bases each). The CDR3 runs 17 residues. Germline CDR1 and CDR2: MNHEY and SMNVEV (reference sequence). With 5 bases removed from V and 8 bases from J, the gap between germline ends came to 24 bases. CDR3 coding DNA: TGTGCCAGCAGTGCCTACCGGGGCCCCCCTTCAGGGGGGGAGCTGTTTTTT. It is translated as CASSAYRGPPSGGELFF.

The chain combines TRBV30 with TRBJ2-1, with TRBD2 identical over 9 bases. The CDR3 extends over 13 amino acids. With 4 bases clipped from V and 9 bases from J, the junction kept 7 bases outside the gene matches. The germline gives CDR1 GTSNPN, CDR2 SVGIG (reference sequence). The CDR3: CAWTALTSGEQFF. CDR3 coding DNA: TGTGCCTGGACTGCACTGACTAGCGGTGAGCAGTTCTTC.

V is TRBV19 and J is TRBJ1-3; D is unresolved. With 4 bases removed from V and 0 bases from J, the gap between germline ends came to 10 bases. The CDR3 length is 15 residues. Germline lookup yields CDR1 LNHDA and CDR2 SQIVND (reference sequence). This CDR3 reads CASSTGILSGNTIYF. Written as DNA, the CDR3 is TGTGCCAGTAGTACGGGGATTCTCTCTGGAAACACCATATATTTT.

This clone was counted once. V gene TRBV30 combines with J gene TRBJ2-1, with D uncertain. V was pared by 2 bases and J by 7 bases, with 9 bases between. CDR3 length equals 12 residues. The germline V gene encodes CDR1 GTSNPN and CDR2 SVGIG (reference sequence). This CDR3 is CAWSSQTNEQFF. The CDR3 nucleotides read TGTGCCTGGAGTTCACAAACAAATGAGCAGTTCTTC.

This chain joins TRBV28 and TRBJ2-7, with a possible D match to TRBD1 (7 bases). The CDR3 length is 13 residues. Looked up from germline, CDR1 is MDHEN and CDR2 is SYDVKM. The V end was cut by 6 bases, the J end by 5 bases, with 14 bases between. CDR3 sequence reads: CASSQGGTDEQYF. The CDR3, as DNA: TGTGCCAGCAGCCAGGGGGGAACGGACGAGCAGTACTTC.

CDR3 sequence (DNA): TGTGCCAGCAGCGAGCGACAGGGGGGCGGTCCCGGGGAGCTGTTTTTT. Protein product: CASSERQGGGPGELFF. The J gene is TRBJ2-2, the V gene TRBV9; 9 bases are shared with TRBD1. The J segment lost 6 bases and the V segment lost 3 bases, leaving 9 bases of the junction unmatched. The CDR3 sequence is 16 residues long. Per germline, CDR1 SGDLS and CDR2 YYNGEE. Looking up the rest from reference TRBV9 and TRBJ2-2 gives the full variable domain: DSGVTQTPKHLITATGQRVTLRCSPRSGDLSVYWYQQSLDQGLQFLIQYYNGEERAKGNILERFSAQQFPDLHSELNLSSLELGDSALYFCASSERQGGGPGELFFGEGSRLTVL.

The chain carries TRBV6-5 and TRBJ2-5; D is uncertain. The CDR3 is 14 residues long. The germline gives CDR1 MNHEY, CDR2 SVGAGI. With 4 bases removed from V and 5 bases from J, the gap between germline ends came to 14 bases. The CDR3 DNA is TGTGCCAGCAGTTCTTTGGCCGGCTGGGAGACCCAGTACTTC. Residues: CASSSLAGWETQYF.

The chain employs TRBV28 and TRBJ2-1, with a tentative D call TRBD1 (5 bases). Trimming shortened V by 2 bases and J by 3 bases, and 14 bases separated the two germline ends. CDR1 MDHEN and CDR2 SYDVKM come from the germline V gene. The CDR3 runs to 16 residues. Here the CDR3 reads CASSLESRAGYNEQFF. The CDR3 nucleotides read TGTGCCAGCAGTTTAGAGTCCAGGGCAGGCTACAATGAGCAGTTCTTC.

A remark on this clone: The identical CDR3 is also encoded by other nucleotide sequences in the sample. The genes are TRBV9 and TRBJ2-1, with 14 bases that match TRBD2. In germline, CDR1 is SGDLS, CDR2 YYNGEE. V was clipped by 2 bases and J by 4 bases; unmatched bases: 5. The CDR3 covers 17 residues. CDR3 in amino acids: CASSVAGTSGSYNEQFF. The CDR3 DNA is TGTGCCAGCAGCGTGGCCGGGACTAGCGGGAGTTACAATGAGCAGTTCTTC.

This rearrangement joins TRBV30 to TRBJ2-3; 9 nucleotides match TRBD2. This CDR3 is 15 amino acids long. Looked up from germline, CDR1 is GTSNPN and CDR2 is SVGIG (reference sequence). V lost 2 bases to trimming and J lost 4 bases; unmatched junction nucleotides: 7. This chain's CDR3 is CAWSRAGGGPDTQYF. Written as DNA, the CDR3 is TGTGCCTGGAGTCGAGCGGGAGGCGGACCAGATACGCAGTATTTT. Together with reference TRBV30 and TRBJ2-3, the CDR3 gives the full variable domain: SQTIHQWPATLVQPVGSPLSLECTVEGTSNPNLYWYRQAAGRGLQLLFYSVGIGQISSEVPQNLSASRPQDRQFILSSKKLLLSDSGFYLCAWSRAGGGPDTQYFGPGTRLTVL.

The chain recombines TRBV7-2 with TRBJ2-5; TRBD2 agrees at 12 bases. This CDR3 has 18 residues. The germline V gene encodes CDR1 SGHTA and CDR2 FQGNSA. The V gene end was trimmed by 5 bases and the J gene end by 2 bases; junction bases not matched to a gene: 12. CDR3 region: CASSPGWGLAGPQETQYF. CDR3 bases: TGTGCCAGCAGCCCGGGGTGGGGACTAGCGGGCCCACAAGAGACCCAGTACTTC.

CDR3 bases: TGTGCCAGTAGGCGGACAGGGGGCAGTCGGAACACTGAAGCTTTCTTT. Amino acids: CASRRTGGSRNTEAFF. The rearrangement joins TRBV19 to TRBJ1-1; 11 nucleotides agree with TRBD1. The CDR3 runs to 16 residues. CDR1 LNHDA and CDR2 SQIVND come from the germline V gene (reference sequence). Trimming removed 6 bases from V and 1 base from J; junction bases left unmatched: 7. The whole variable domain, remainder taken from reference TRBV19 and TRBJ1-1, is DGGITQSPKYLFRKEGQNVTLSCEQNLNHDAMYWYRQDPGQGLRLIYYSQIVNDFQKGDIAEGYSVSREKKESFPLTVTSAQKNPTAFYLCASRRTGGSRNTEAFFGQGTRLTVV.

This chain uses TRBV2 with TRBJ1-1; tentative D call: TRBD1 (5 bases). V shed 1 base and J shed 0 bases, with 9 bases lying between them. This CDR3 has 15 residues. From germline, CDR1 is SNHLY and CDR2 FYNNEI. CDR3 loop: CASSEGQGVNTEAFF. The CDR3 DNA reads as TGTGCCAGCAGTGAAGGGCAGGGCGTGAACACTGAAGCTTTCTTT.

The genes are TRBV5-6 and TRBJ1-3; possibly TRBD1 for D (6 bases). There are 14 residues in the CDR3. Trimming stripped 4 bases from V and 2 bases from J, with 10 bases between. Germline CDR1 reads SGHDT; CDR2 reads YYEEEE. CDR3 sequence (DNA): TGTGCCAGCAGCCAGACAGGAGCTGGAAACACCATATATTTT. Translating it yields CASSQTGAGNTIYF.

The chain uses TRBV7-3 and TRBJ2-1; the D is unclear. Germline CDR1 is SGHTA and CDR2 is FQGTGA. V gave up 5 bases and J gave up 0 bases, with 11 bases separating them. This CDR3 has 15 amino acids. CDR3 DNA: TGTGCCAGCAGCCCCGATAGCTACTCCTACAATGAGCAGTTCTTC. Its protein is CASSPDSYSYNEQFF.